The 12 T cell receptor beta chains in this list originate from one sample, sequenced in a study of blood T cell repertoires in COVID-19 (dated by TCRdb to about 2020). Receptor amplification or capture employed the immunoSEQ multiplex PCR assay. TCRdb carries this immuneACCESS record with in-frame sequences only. Its versions omit some clonotypes, under half of them owing to an unresolved V gene in the studies checked, with the rest unexplained. Here the sample has about 180,000 clones; 88% occur a single time. About 9.4% of the sample lies in the top ten. The sequencing input was PBMCs or T cells enriched from blood (not recorded which). The receptors were sampled from a woman aged 18-30 years who had recovered from COVID-19.

This rearrangement joins TRBV7-3 to TRBJ1-1, with TRBD1 identical over 10 bases. Germline V lookup: CDR1 SGHTA, CDR2 FQGTGA. CDR3 length: 14 amino acids. V lost 5 bases, J lost 4 bases, and 4 bases stayed unmatched. The CDR3 here is CASSPGTGVTEAFF. The CDR3 DNA reads as TGTGCCAGCAGCCCCGGGACAGGGGTCACTGAAGCTTTCTTT.

The rearrangement links TRBV9 to TRBJ2-7, with 9 bases lining up with TRBD2. Germline V gene data show CDR1 as SGDLS and CDR2 as YYNGEE. Unmatched junction bases numbered 2, after V lost 0 bases and J lost 4 bases. CDR3 length equals 14 residues. CDR3 region: CASSVGSGSYEQYF. CDR3 sequence (DNA): TGTGCCAGCAGCGTAGGTAGCGGGAGTTACGAGCAGTACTTC.

The V gene is TRBV28, the J gene TRBJ1-6; 9 nucleotides match TRBD1. The V gene's germline CDR1 is MDHEN and CDR2 SYDVKM. The CDR3 runs 13 residues. V shed 6 bases and J 13 bases; nucleotides not matched to a gene: 7. The CDR3 region is CASRPGTGRPLHF. The CDR3 DNA sequence: TGTGCCAGCAGACCAGGGACAGGGCGTCCCCTCCACTTT.

This sequence joins TRBV28 and TRBJ1-1, with D unresolved. V dropped 6 bases and J dropped 6 bases, with 8 bases sitting between them. From germline, CDR1 is MDHEN and CDR2 SYDVKM. This CDR3 spans 11 amino acids. The CDR3 bases are TGTGCCAGCAGCGATGGGCCTGAAGCTTTCTTT. The encoded protein is CASSDGPEAFF.

This clone was detected a few times. V and J are TRBV2 and TRBJ1-2, with TRBD1 matching 7 bases. Per the germline V gene, CDR1 is SNHLY and CDR2 is FYNNEI. This CDR3 has 15 residues. V was clipped by 4 bases and J by 8 bases; unmatched bases: 13. The CDR3 protein is CASSGGLRGGDGYTF. The DNA of the CDR3 is TGTGCCAGCAGTGGCGGCCTGCGAGGGGGCGACGGCTACACCTTC.

The chain's CDR3 is CASSPQVLAKNIQYF. CDR3 nucleotides: TGTGCCAGCAGCCCACAGGTGCTAGCCAAAAACATTCAGTACTTC. The chain employs TRBV7-9 and TRBJ2-4, with D possibly matching TRBD1 (5 bases). The CDR3 runs 15 residues. Germline V lookup: CDR1 SEHNR, CDR2 FQNEAQ (reference sequence). Trimming pared 5 bases from V and 0 bases from J, leaving 11 bases between.

The chain links TRBV12-3 or TRBV12-4 to TRBJ1-1; a weak D match, TRBD1 (5 bases). CDR3 size: 13 residues. V dropped 3 bases and J dropped 0 bases, with 5 bases sitting between them. Here the CDR3 DNA reads TGTGCCAGCAGTTTGACAGTGAACACTGAAGCTTTCTTT. Translated: CASSLTVNTEAFF.

The chain has TRBV6-4 and TRBJ2-3; 7 bases are a match to TRBD2. J gave up 2 bases and V 4 bases, and 9 bases lay outside the gene matches. CDR1 and CDR2 from the germline V gene are MRHNA and SNTAGT. The CDR3 contains 16 residues. Here the CDR3 reads CASSVRTRHDTDTQYF. The CDR3 DNA is TGTGCCAGCAGTGTAAGGACTAGGCACGACACAGATACGCAGTATTTT.

The chain joins TRBV28 to TRBJ1-5; TRBD1 matches at 7 bases. Germline lookup yields CDR1 MDHEN and CDR2 SYDVKM. This CDR3 comprises 13 residues. V shed 6 bases and J 5 bases; nucleotides not matched to a gene: 4. In DNA form, the CDR3 reads TGTGCCAGCAGGACAGGGTCGTATCAGCCCCAGCATTTT. Translated: CASRTGSYQPQHF.

This chain connects TRBV19 to TRBJ2-2, with a possible D match to TRBD2 (7 bases). V shed 3 bases and J shed 10 bases, with 15 bases lying between them. The germline V gene has CDR1 LNHDA and CDR2 SQIVND (reference sequence). The CDR3 has 14 amino acids. The CDR3 here is CASSIMPGGAELFF. The CDR3 nucleotides are TGTGCCAGTAGTATTATGCCGGGGGGCGCGGAGCTGTTTTTT.

In its sample, this clone was seen once. The rearrangement joins TRBV19 to TRBJ1-2, with 8 positions matching TRBD1. The CDR3 runs to 14 residues. The V and J ends lost 4 bases and 6 bases, in that order; junction bases with no gene match: 7. Germline lookup yields CDR1 LNHDA and CDR2 SQIVND (reference sequence). In DNA form, the CDR3 reads TGTGCCAGTAGTAAGCTAGGACAGGGCCATGGCTACACCTTC. The encoded protein is CASSKLGQGHGYTF.

This chain joins TRBV7-2 and TRBJ1-2; perhaps TRBD1 as D (5 bases). CDR1 and CDR2 (germline): SGHTA, FQGNSA. This CDR3 contains 13 residues. V shed 1 base and J shed 7 bases, with 10 bases lying between them. The CDR3 bases are TGTGCCAGCAGCTTAGTTTGGGGGGGTGGCTACACCTTC. Translation: CASSLVWGGGYTF.